The next 22 T cell receptor beta chains were all read from a single sample in a study of identical twins listed by TCRdb under 2016. Library construction relied on 5' RACE. Sequenced using an Illumina HiSeq 2000. TCRdb cleaned the public reads at Q25 with fastp, built clones with MiXCR and kept in-frame beta chains. Every entry covers one CDR3 protein and lists the most common genes and DNA from its rows. This sample is represented by hundreds of thousands of distinct CDR3 sequences; approximately 6.1% of them were singletons. 1.5% to 2% of the sample rests with the top ten. The sample consisted of naive T cells sorted from blood. Interpreted using the paper, the cell subset or site label stands for: cells isolated with a human naive T-cell isolation kit. Receptor source: a man younger than 30 in good health.

This clonotype came up many times. V gene TRBV10-1 combines with J gene TRBJ2-1, with 8 bases lining up with TRBD2. The ends lost 3 bases at V and 3 bases at J; junction bases unmatched: 7. In germline, CDR1 is WNHNN, CDR2 SYGVQD (reference sequence). The CDR3 spans 16 residues. The CDR3 sequence is CASSDSTSGVYNEQFF. CDR3 in DNA: TGCGCCAGCAGTGACTCTACTAGCGGAGTCTACAATGAGCAGTTCTTC.

This clonotype appeared many times. The chain uses TRBV4-2 and TRBJ2-1; D is possibly TRBD2 (5 bases). Germline CDR1 reads LGHNA; CDR2 reads YNFKEQ. Trimming left V 3 bases short and J 9 bases short, with 12 bases between. This CDR3 spans 13 amino acids. CDR3 sequence (DNA): TGTGCCAGCAGCCAGGTCAGGACTGCTGAGCAGTTCTTC. Residues: CASSQVRTAEQFF.

This clonotype occurred many times. The J gene is TRBJ2-5, the V gene TRBV24-1, with 9 bases that match TRBD1. With V trimmed by 3 bases and J by 5 bases, 9 bases remained unmatched. The length of the CDR3 is 16 residues. Germline V gene sequence: CDR1 KGHDR, CDR2 SFDVKD. This CDR3 is CATSDANRGRGETQYF. The CDR3 bases are TGTGCCACCAGTGATGCGAACAGGGGGCGCGGGGAGACCCAGTACTTC.

This clonotype showed up many times. V gene TRBV12-3 or TRBV12-4 combines with J gene TRBJ2-2; D is unresolved. The ends were cut back, 5 bases at V and 4 bases at J, with 14 bases in the middle. CDR3 length: 15 amino acids. CDR3 region: CASSLGRHITGELFF. The CDR3 DNA follows: TGTGCCAGCAGTCTAGGTCGGCATATCACCGGGGAGCTGTTTTTT.

The sample holds many counts of this clonotype. The chain combines TRBV12-3 or TRBV12-4 with TRBJ2-1; 7 bases align to TRBD1. The V segment lost 7 bases and the J segment 2 bases; nucleotides outside the gene matches: 8. The CDR3 is made up of 15 amino acids. Written as DNA, the CDR3 is TGTGCCAGCACCCCGTACAGGGGCACCTACAATGAGCAGTTCTTC. Its protein product is CASTPYRGTYNEQFF.

This clonotype appeared many times. The gene calls are TRBV25-1 and TRBJ2-3, with D possibly TRBD2 on 7 matching bases. V was clipped by 1 base and J by 7 bases, with 12 bases between them. Germline assignment: CDR1 MGHDK and CDR2 SYGVNS. The CDR3 has 14 residues. CDR3 bases: TGTGCCAGCAGTGAATCAGGGGAGGGAAATACGCAGTATTTT. As protein: CASSESGEGNTQYF.

This clonotype was recorded at least ten times. The chain has TRBV24-1 and TRBJ1-1; maybe TRBD1 (6 bases). Germline V gene data show CDR1 as KGHDR and CDR2 as SFDVKD. Deletions cut 7 bases from V and 1 base from J, with 18 bases between. The CDR3 contains 16 residues. The CDR3 sequence is CATRTGSGDWNTEAFF. The CDR3 DNA reads TGTGCCACCAGGACGGGGTCAGGGGATTGGAACACTGAAGCTTTCTTT.

This clonotype was counted a few times. The rearrangement links TRBV7-2 to TRBJ2-4; D tentatively fits TRBD1 or TRBD2 (5 bases each). Trimming cost V 5 bases and J 5 bases, with 16 bases left between them. The CDR3 spans 15 residues. Per the germline V gene, CDR1 is SGHTA and CDR2 is FQGNSA. CDR3 DNA: TGTGCCAGCAGCCTAGAGGCGGTGGGACAAAACATTCAGTACTTC. This translates into CASSLEAVGQNIQYF.

This clonotype was seen at least ten times. This chain connects TRBV27 to TRBJ2-1; D unclear. The ends were cut back, 6 bases at V and 4 bases at J, with 7 bases in the middle. Germline assignment: CDR1 MNHEY and CDR2 SMNVEV (reference sequence). The CDR3 has 12 residues. The DNA for the CDR3 is TGTGCCAGCAGACAAGCGTACAATGAGCAGTTCTTC. Its protein product is CASRQAYNEQFF.

This clonotype has ten or more counts. The chain links TRBV11-2 to TRBJ2-5, with no clear D. CDR1 and CDR2 (germline): SGHAT, FQNNGV. Trimming pared 5 bases from V and 0 bases from J, leaving 10 bases between. The CDR3 sequence is 14 residues long. CDR3 in amino acids: CASSPGSYQETQYF. The DNA of the CDR3 is TGTGCCAGCAGCCCCGGGTCGTACCAAGAGACCCAGTACTTC. Full variable domain (rest looked up from reference TRBV11-2 and TRBJ2-5): EAGVAQSPRYKIIEKRQSVAFWCNPISGHATLYWYQQILGQGPKLLIQFQNNGVVDDSQLPKDRFSAERLKGVDSTLKIQPAKLEDSAVYLCASSPGSYQETQYFGPGTRLLVL.

This clonotype was seen ten or more times. This chain joins TRBV7-9 and TRBJ2-5; 10 nucleotides line up with TRBD1. V was pared by 3 bases and J by 1 base, with 5 bases of the junction left unmatched. Germline V CDR1 and CDR2: SEHNR, FQNEAQ (reference sequence). CDR3 length: 16 residues. The CDR3 sequence is CASSFWTGGTQETQYF. The CDR3 DNA reads as TGTGCCAGCAGCTTCTGGACAGGGGGAACCCAAGAGACCCAGTACTTC.

This chain joins TRBV3-1 and TRBJ2-6; 7 nucleotides agree with TRBD1. The CDR3 loop spans 19 amino acids. J gave up 0 bases and V 1 base, and 9 bases lay outside the gene matches. CDR1 and CDR2 from the germline V gene are LGHDT and YNNKEL (reference sequence). CDR3 sequence (DNA): TGTGCCAGCAGCCAAGCCCCCGGGACAGTTCACTCTGGGGCCAACGTCCTGACTTTC. Translating it yields CASSQAPGTVHSGANVLTF.

Many counts were recorded for this clonotype. V and J are TRBV15 and TRBJ2-2; D ambiguous. V gave up 1 base and J gave up 6 bases, with 15 bases separating them. The CDR3 loop spans 16 amino acids. The germline V gene encodes CDR1 LNHNV and CDR2 YYDKDF (reference sequence). In nucleotides, the CDR3 is TGTGCCACCAGCAGAGGCCCAACCTTACTACCCGGGGAGCTGTTTTTT. This encodes CATSRGPTLLPGELFF.

This clonotype was counted at least ten times. The rearrangement links TRBV7-8 to TRBJ1-4, with TRBD1 as a possible D gene (5 bases). Trimming took off 1 base at V and 0 bases at J, with 9 bases between the two ends. Germline lookup yields CDR1 SGHVS and CDR2 FQNEAQ. The CDR3 covers 16 residues. In nucleotides, the CDR3 is TGTGCCAGCAGCTTAGAAGACAGCACAACTAATGAAAAACTGTTTTTT. Its protein product is CASSLEDSTTNEKLFF. The full variable domain, rest sourced from reference TRBV7-8 and TRBJ1-4, is GAGVSQSPRYKVAKRGQDVALRCDPISGHVSLFWYQQALGQGPEFLTYFQNEAQLDKSGLPSDRFFAERPEGSVSTLKIQRTQQEDSAVYLCASSLEDSTTNEKLFFGSGTQLSVL.

The chain recombines TRBV18 with TRBJ2-1; no reliable D call. Trimming took off 2 bases at V and 0 bases at J, with 11 bases between the two ends. The germline V gene has CDR1 KGHSH and CDR2 LQKENI. CDR3 length: 16 residues. The CDR3 region has the DNA TGTGCCAGCTCACCATATGACTTGAGCTCCTACAATGAGCAGTTCTTC. Protein product: CASSPYDLSSYNEQFF.

This clonotype showed up many times. The DNA for the CDR3 is TGCGCCAGCAGCGATGGCGGGAGGCCGAGCAATGAGCAGTTCTTC. It translates to CASSDGGRPSNEQFF. The gene calls are TRBV5-1 and TRBJ2-1; 8 nucleotides agree with TRBD2. The CDR3 is 15 residues long. The junction had 9 bases not matched to a gene; V was cut back by 4 bases and J by 6 bases. The germline CDR1 and CDR2 sequences are SGHRS and YFSETQ. The full variable domain, in which reference TRBV5-1 and TRBJ2-1 provide the parts outside the CDR3, is KAGVTQTPRYLIKTRGQQVTLSCSPISGHRSVSWYQQTPGQGLQFLFEYFSETQRNKGNFPGRFSGRQFSNSRSEMNVSTLELGDSALYLCASSDGGRPSNEQFFGPGTRLTVL.

In its sample, this clonotype was seen a few times. This rearrangement joins TRBV13 to TRBJ2-1, with D possibly being TRBD1 (6 bases). The V gene lost 6 bases and the J gene lost 16 bases, with 19 bases spanning the gap. This CDR3 has 12 amino acids. Germline-derived CDR1 and CDR2 are PRHDT and FYEKMQ (reference sequence). CDR3 in DNA: TGTGCCAGCAGTAAGGGACAAAACCTCCTCTTCTTC. It encodes CASSKGQNLLFF.

This clonotype came up many times. The V gene is TRBV4-3, the J gene TRBJ2-1, with 9 bases matching TRBD2. Looked up from germline, CDR1 is LGHNA and CDR2 is YSLEER. J was trimmed by 7 bases and V by 3 bases; bases with no gene match: 7. The CDR3 has 15 amino acids. The CDR3 protein is CASSQFSGSSNEQFF. In DNA, the CDR3 is TGCGCCAGCAGCCAGTTTAGCGGGAGTAGTAATGAGCAGTTCTTC.

This clonotype was detected only a few times. The gene calls are TRBV7-9 and TRBJ2-2; the D gene is possibly TRBD1 (5 bases). The germline V gene encodes CDR1 SEHNR and CDR2 FQNEAQ (reference sequence). With 3 bases removed from V and 5 bases from J, the gap between germline ends came to 13 bases. The CDR3 consists of 15 residues. CDR3 sequence reads: CASSFPGLGTGELFF. The CDR3 coding sequence is TGTGCCAGCAGCTTCCCAGGGTTGGGAACCGGGGAGCTGTTTTTT.

In its sample, this clonotype was seen many times. The gene calls are TRBV24-1 and TRBJ1-5; D perhaps matches TRBD1 (6 bases). The CDR3 is 13 residues long. V was pared by 10 bases and J by 6 bases, with 15 bases between. CDR1 is KGHDR, CDR2 SFDVKD, per germline. The CDR3, as DNA: TGTGCCACGGCCGGGACACAGGGTCAGCCCCAGCATTTT. Protein: CATAGTQGQPQHF.

This clonotype came up many times. The chain uses TRBV5-1 and TRBJ2-3, with 8 nucleotides matching TRBD1. V shed 4 bases, J shed 3 bases, and the junction held 4 bases outside the gene matches. The germline V gene has CDR1 SGHRS and CDR2 YFSETQ. This CDR3 spans 14 amino acids. CDR3 sequence reads: CASSKGQATDTQYF. Here the CDR3 DNA reads TGCGCCAGCAGCAAGGGACAGGCAACAGATACGCAGTATTTT.

In this sample, this clonotype turned up many times. The chain couples TRBV10-3 to TRBJ2-5, with 13 bases lining up with TRBD2. Unmatched junction bases numbered 7, after V lost 10 bases and J lost 8 bases. This CDR3 spans 13 amino acids. CDR1 and CDR2 (germline): ENHRY, SYGVKD. The CDR3 nucleotides are TGTGCCACAGGGACTAGCGGGATCGAAACCCAGTACTTC. Translating it yields CATGTSGIETQYF.